This T cell receptor (beta chain) was profiled in a study of T cell changes during pregnancy in multiple sclerosis. CDR1 and CDR2 from the germline V gene are SGHRS and YFSETQ. With 4 bases removed from V and 1 base from J, the gap between germline ends came to 11 bases. This CDR3 spans 14 amino acids. The repertoire was sequenced with immunoSEQ multiplex PCR; TCRdb's copy has only in-frame clones and lacks some. The table records about 79,000 clones, about 90% of them present only once. The clonotype originates from a female donor with multiple sclerosis, enrolled in a pregnancy study. The starting material was CD4+ T cells from peripheral blood mononuclear cells, obtained in the second trimester of pregnancy. This rearrangement joins TRBV5-1 to TRBJ1-2, with D maybe TRBD1 (5 bases). CDR3 protein: CASSRLTDNYGYTF. DNA for the CDR3: TGCGCCAGCAGCCGCTTGACAGATAACTATGGCTACACCTTC.